The 14 T cell receptor beta chains below come from one sample, sequenced in a study of cytomegalovirus exposure and HLA in healthy donors. PCR was performed using 60 Vbeta and 13 Jbeta primers. Only in-frame clones appear in the TCRdb table, and some are missing; sequencing was by immunoSEQ multiplex PCR. The sample carries fewer than 250,000 clones, approximately 79% recorded once. The sequenced sample was PBMCs. These receptors all stem from a girl aged 2-10 years in good health and CMV-seronegative.

This chain links TRBV27 with TRBJ1-3; the D is unclear. This CDR3 comprises 13 residues. Deletions cut 3 bases from V and 4 bases from J, with 7 bases between. CDR1 and CDR2 (germline): MNHEY, SMNVEV (reference sequence). The CDR3 sequence is CASSFGGGNTIYF. The DNA for the CDR3 is TGTGCCAGCAGTTTCGGAGGGGGAAACACCATATATTTT.

The CDR3 DNA is TGTGCCAGCAGTGAATCGATCCGGGATGAGCAGTTCTTC. This encodes CASSESIRDEQFF. This rearrangement joins TRBV25-1 to TRBJ2-1; unclear D gene. Germline V lookup: CDR1 MGHDK, CDR2 SYGVNS. The CDR3 is 13 residues long. V shed 1 base and J shed 8 bases, with 9 bases lying between them.

The rearrangement links TRBV27 to TRBJ2-3; 8 nucleotides align to TRBD2. The V and J ends lost 6 bases and 6 bases, in that order; junction bases with no gene match: 2. CDR1 is MNHEY, CDR2 SMNVEV, per germline (reference sequence). This CDR3 has 12 amino acids. In nucleotides, the CDR3 is TGTGCCAGCAGGGGACTAGACGATACGCAGTATTTT. Translated, it gives CASRGLDDTQYF.

This chain uses TRBV5-4 with TRBJ1-2; 8 positions agree with TRBD1. The J segment lost 7 bases and the V segment lost 2 bases, leaving 16 bases of the junction unmatched. From germline, CDR1 is SGHNT and CDR2 YYREEE (reference sequence). This CDR3 has 17 residues. CDR3 protein: CASSLRTGISVVRGYTF. DNA of the CDR3: TGTGCCAGCAGCTTACGGACAGGGATATCAGTAGTGCGTGGCTACACCTTC.

The chain carries TRBV5-1 and TRBJ2-3; 8 bases map to TRBD2. From germline, CDR1 is SGHRS and CDR2 YFSETQ. There are 16 residues in the CDR3. The junction had 5 bases not matched to a gene; V was cut back by 1 base and J by 1 base. The CDR3 bases are TGCGCCAGCAGCTTGCCCAGCGGGAGAGGCACAGATACGCAGTATTTT. This encodes CASSLPSGRGTDTQYF. Full variable domain (outside the CDR3, taken from reference TRBV5-1 and TRBJ2-3): KAGVTQTPRYLIKTRGQQVTLSCSPISGHRSVSWYQQTPGQGLQFLFEYFSETQRNKGNFPGRFSGRQFSNSRSEMNVSTLELGDSALYLCASSLPSGRGTDTQYFGPGTRLTVL.

The chain combines TRBV7-9 with TRBJ2-5; 8 nucleotides align to TRBD1. The V and J ends lost 3 bases and 3 bases, in that order; junction bases with no gene match: 3. The CDR3 covers 14 residues. Per germline, CDR1 SEHNR and CDR2 FQNEAQ (reference sequence). The CDR3 is CASSFGQGKETQYF. CDR3 DNA sequence: TGTGCCAGCAGCTTCGGACAGGGTAAAGAGACCCAGTACTTC.

The chain is built from TRBV27 and TRBJ1-5, with 7 bases aligning to TRBD1. Trimming at V came to 6 bases and at J to 2 bases, leaving 7 bases not matched to a gene. The length of the CDR3 is 15 residues. CDR1 is MNHEY and CDR2 is SMNVEV in the germline V gene (reference sequence). The CDR3 sequence is CASRYLGGGNQPQHF. CDR3 nucleotides: TGTGCCAGCAGGTACCTAGGGGGCGGCAATCAGCCCCAGCATTTT.

The V gene is TRBV7-2, the J gene TRBJ2-1; TRBD2 is a possible D gene (5 bases). V lost 6 bases, J lost 4 bases, and 16 bases lay in between. CDR3 length equals 15 residues. In germline, CDR1 is SGHTA, CDR2 FQGNSA. The CDR3 nucleotides read TGTGCCAGCAGGCCCGACGGGAACCCGTACAATGAGCAGTTCTTC. Amino acids: CASRPDGNPYNEQFF.

The gene calls are TRBV19 and TRBJ1-2, with D tentatively TRBD1 (5 bases). Germline V gene lookup returns CDR1 LNHDA and CDR2 SQIVND (reference sequence). The CDR3 extends over 15 amino acids. V lost 5 bases and J 0 bases, leaving 13 bases between the germline ends. CDR3: CASSFLGLANYGYTF. The CDR3 bases are TGTGCCAGTAGTTTTCTGGGACTAGCTAACTATGGCTACACCTTC.

The rearrangement links TRBV2 to TRBJ1-2, with D unclear. The length of the CDR3 is 12 residues. Trimming pared 7 bases from V and 8 bases from J, leaving 14 bases between. Germline CDR1 and CDR2: SNHLY and FYNNEI. Written as DNA, the CDR3 is TGTGCCAGCACGAGGGAGAATACCGGCTACACCTTC. It codes for CASTRENTGYTF.

V and J are TRBV7-2 and TRBJ1-1; 8 bases map to TRBD1. V was pared by 5 bases and J by 5 bases, with 7 bases of the junction left unmatched. The germline CDR1 and CDR2 sequences are SGHTA and FQGNSA. The CDR3 loop spans 14 amino acids. In nucleotides, the CDR3 is TGTGCCAGCAGCCCGACAACAGGGGGTACTGAAGCTTTCTTT. This codes for CASSPTTGGTEAFF.

The table lists this clone with a count of one. The chain links TRBV2 to TRBJ2-7; TRBD1 is a possible D gene (7 bases). This CDR3 has 13 amino acids. V dropped 6 bases and J dropped 3 bases, with 12 bases sitting between them. CDR1 and CDR2 from the germline V gene are SNHLY and FYNNEI. The CDR3 nucleotides read TGTGCCAGCAGGGAGGGACAGCTCTACGAGCAGTACTTC. It translates to CASREGQLYEQYF. Together with reference TRBV2 and TRBJ2-7, the CDR3 gives the full variable domain: EPEVTQTPSHQVTQMGQEVILRCVPISNHLYFYWYRQILGQKVEFLVSFYNNEISEKSEIFDDQFSVERPDGSNFTLKIRSTKLEDSAMYFCASREGQLYEQYFGPGTRLTVT.

J is TRBJ2-1 and V is TRBV6-5; 16 nucleotides agree with TRBD2. V was pared by 2 bases and J by 10 bases, with 2 bases of the junction left unmatched. Germline V CDR1 and CDR2: MNHEY, SVGAGI. The CDR3 loop spans 15 amino acids. In DNA form, the CDR3 reads TGTGCCAGCAGTTACGGGACTAGCGGGGGGGGCGAGCAGTTCTTC. Residues: CASSYGTSGGGEQFF.

The chain has TRBV7-9 and TRBJ1-1, with 9 nucleotides matching TRBD1. The CDR3 sequence is 16 residues long. CDR1 is SEHNR, CDR2 FQNEAQ, per germline (reference sequence). J was trimmed by 1 base and V by 5 bases; bases with no gene match: 8. The CDR3 is CASSPSPDRGNTEAFF. CDR3 nucleotides: TGTGCCAGCAGCCCAAGCCCGGACAGGGGGAACACTGAAGCTTTCTTT.